This T cell receptor beta chain appears in the sequencing data of a study of cytomegalovirus exposure and HLA in healthy donors. Notes on the study in general: Reportedly, cytomegalovirus status was diagnosed with high sensitivity and specificity. It has been reported that TCR beta sequences accurately predicted the HLA-A and HLA-B alleles of most subjects. A list of roughly 160 TCR beta chains associated with cytomegalovirus was given.

CDR1 SNHLY and CDR2 FYNNEI come from the germline V gene. V shed 6 bases and J 2 bases; nucleotides not matched to a gene: 9. The CDR3 consists of 17 residues. Concerning this clone itself: Its cognate antigen is unknown.

The PCR had 60 Vbeta and 13 Jbeta primers. Assay: immunoSEQ multiplex PCR; the TCRdb copy retains only in-frame clones and omits some. The sample includes about 120,000 clones, around 67% of them seen just once. The sample comprised PBMCs. The chain has TRBV2 and TRBJ1-3, with 11 bases lining up with TRBD1. The clonotype comes from a woman aged 40 to 55 in good health and CMV-seronegative. The DNA for the CDR3 is TGTGCCAGCAGGGCGGGACAGGGGGTCGCAGCTGGAAACACCATATATTTT. Its protein product is CASRAGQGVAAGNTIYF.